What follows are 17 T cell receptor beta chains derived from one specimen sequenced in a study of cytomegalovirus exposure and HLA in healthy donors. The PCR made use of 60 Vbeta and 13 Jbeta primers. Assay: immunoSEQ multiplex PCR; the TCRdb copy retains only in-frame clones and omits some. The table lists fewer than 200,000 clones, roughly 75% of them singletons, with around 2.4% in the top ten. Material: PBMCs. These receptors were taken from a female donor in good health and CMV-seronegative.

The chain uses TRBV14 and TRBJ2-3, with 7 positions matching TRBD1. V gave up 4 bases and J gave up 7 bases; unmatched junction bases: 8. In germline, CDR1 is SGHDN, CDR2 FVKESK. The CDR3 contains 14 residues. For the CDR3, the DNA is TGTGCCAGCAGCCGAGCCGCAGGGGGTCATACGCAGTATTTT. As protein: CASSRAAGGHTQYF.

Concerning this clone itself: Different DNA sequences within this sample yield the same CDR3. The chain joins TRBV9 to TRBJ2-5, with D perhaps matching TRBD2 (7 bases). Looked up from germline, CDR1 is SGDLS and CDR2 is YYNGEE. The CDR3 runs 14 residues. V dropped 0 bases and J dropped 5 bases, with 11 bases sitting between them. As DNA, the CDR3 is TGTGCCAGCAGCGTAGCGGGGGGCGAGGAGACCCAGTACTTC. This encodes CASSVAGGEETQYF.

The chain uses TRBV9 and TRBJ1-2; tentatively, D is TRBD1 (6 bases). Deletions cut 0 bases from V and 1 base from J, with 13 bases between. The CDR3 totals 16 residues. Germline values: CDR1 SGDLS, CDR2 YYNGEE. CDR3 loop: CASSVGDRRFNYGYTF. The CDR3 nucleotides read TGTGCCAGCAGCGTAGGTGACAGGAGATTTAACTATGGCTACACCTTC.

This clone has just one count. The CDR3 DNA follows: TGTGCCAGCAGAGAACTCCCCGGGAGCGTGCGAGCCGAGCTGTTTTTT. It specifies CASRELPGSVRAELFF. V is TRBV6-1 and J is TRBJ2-2, with D tentatively TRBD2 (6 bases). The germline V gene encodes CDR1 MNHNS and CDR2 SASEGT. Deletions cut 6 bases from V and 11 bases from J, with 25 bases between. The CDR3 has 16 residues.

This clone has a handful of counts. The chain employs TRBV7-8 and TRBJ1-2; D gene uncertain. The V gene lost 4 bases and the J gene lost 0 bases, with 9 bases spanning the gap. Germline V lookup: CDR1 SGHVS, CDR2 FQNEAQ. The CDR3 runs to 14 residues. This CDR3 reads CASSSQQPNYGYTF. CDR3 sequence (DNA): TGTGCCAGCAGCTCCCAACAACCTAACTATGGCTACACCTTC. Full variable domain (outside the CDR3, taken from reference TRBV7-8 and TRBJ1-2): GAGVSQSPRYKVAKRGQDVALRCDPISGHVSLFWYQQALGQGPEFLTYFQNEAQLDKSGLPSDRFFAERPEGSVSTLKIQRTQQEDSAVYLCASSSQQPNYGYTFGSGTRLTVV.

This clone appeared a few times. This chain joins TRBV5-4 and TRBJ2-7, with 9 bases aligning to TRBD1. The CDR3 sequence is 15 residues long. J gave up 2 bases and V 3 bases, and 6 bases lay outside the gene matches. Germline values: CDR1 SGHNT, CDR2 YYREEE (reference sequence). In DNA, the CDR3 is TGTGCCAGCAGCTCCCAGACAGGGGGTCCCTACGAGCAGTACTTC. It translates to CASSSQTGGPYEQYF.

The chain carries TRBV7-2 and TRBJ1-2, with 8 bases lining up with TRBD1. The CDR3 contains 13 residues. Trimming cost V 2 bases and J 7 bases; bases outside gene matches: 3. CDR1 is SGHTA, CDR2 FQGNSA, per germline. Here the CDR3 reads CASSLTGGIGYTF. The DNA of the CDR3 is TGTGCCAGCAGCTTAACAGGGGGTATTGGCTACACCTTC.

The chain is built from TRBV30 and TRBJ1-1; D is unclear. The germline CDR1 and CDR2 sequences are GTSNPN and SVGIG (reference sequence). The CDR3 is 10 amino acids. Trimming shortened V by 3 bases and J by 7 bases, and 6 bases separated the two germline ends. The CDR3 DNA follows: TGTGCCTGGAGGGGAGGTGAAGCTTTCTTT. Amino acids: CAWRGGEAFF.

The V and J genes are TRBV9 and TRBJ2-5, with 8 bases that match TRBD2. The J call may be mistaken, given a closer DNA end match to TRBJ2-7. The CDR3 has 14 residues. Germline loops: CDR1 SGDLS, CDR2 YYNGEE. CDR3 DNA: TGTGCCAGCAGCCCCCGGGAGGGGTCGGGCGAGCAGTACTTC. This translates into CASSPREGSGEQYF.

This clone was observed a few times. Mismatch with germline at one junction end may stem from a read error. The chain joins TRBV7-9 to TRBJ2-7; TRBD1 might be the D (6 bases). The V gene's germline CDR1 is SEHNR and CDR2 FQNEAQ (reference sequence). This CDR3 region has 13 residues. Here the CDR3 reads CSSSSHRDYEQYF. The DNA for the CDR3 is TGTTCCAGCAGCTCGCACAGGGACTACGAGCAGTACTTC. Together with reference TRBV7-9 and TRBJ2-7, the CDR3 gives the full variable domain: DTGVSQNPRHKITKRGQNVTFRCDPISEHNRLYWYRQTLGQGPEFLTYFQNEAQLEKSRLLSDRFSAERPKGSFSTLEIQRTEQGDSAMYLCSSSSHRDYEQYFGPGTRLTVT.

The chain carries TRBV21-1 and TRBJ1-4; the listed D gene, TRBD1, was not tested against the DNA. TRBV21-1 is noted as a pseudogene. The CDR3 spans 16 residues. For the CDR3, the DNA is TGTGCCAGCAGAAGAGTGAGAAGGGGGTGGAATGAAAAACTGTTTTTT. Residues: CASRRVRRGWNEKLFF.

The CDR3 here is CAWTQGPNEKLFF. The CDR3 DNA follows: TGTGCCTGGACCCAGGGCCCAAATGAAAAACTGTTTTTT. The chain links TRBV30 to TRBJ1-4; a possible D gene is TRBD1 (5 bases). The CDR3 is 13 amino acids. In germline, CDR1 is GTSNPN, CDR2 SVGIG (reference sequence). Trimming took 4 bases from V and 5 from J, leaving 11 bases between them.

The CDR3 spells CASSYSTGMLYEQYF. Here the CDR3 DNA reads TGTGCCAGCAGCTACTCGACAGGAATGCTATACGAGCAGTACTTC. The chain links TRBV11-2 to TRBJ2-7; tentatively, D is TRBD1 (6 bases). Trimming stripped 4 bases from V and 4 bases from J, with 17 bases between. Looked up from germline, CDR1 is SGHAT and CDR2 is FQNNGV. This CDR3 is 15 amino acids long.

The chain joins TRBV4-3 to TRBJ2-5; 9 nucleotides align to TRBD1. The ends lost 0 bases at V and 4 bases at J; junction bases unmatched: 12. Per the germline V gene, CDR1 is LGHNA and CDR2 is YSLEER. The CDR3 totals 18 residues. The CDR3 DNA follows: TGCGCCAGCAGCCAAGATCCCCGGGGGTTGGGACAGGGAGAGACCCAGTACTTC. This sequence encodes CASSQDPRGLGQGETQYF.

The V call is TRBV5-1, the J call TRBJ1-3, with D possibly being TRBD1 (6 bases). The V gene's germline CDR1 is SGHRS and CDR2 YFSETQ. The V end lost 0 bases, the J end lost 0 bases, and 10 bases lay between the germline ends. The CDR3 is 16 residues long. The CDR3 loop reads CASSLGQGSSGNTIYF. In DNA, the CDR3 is TGCGCCAGCAGCTTGGGGCAGGGGAGCTCTGGAAACACCATATATTTT.

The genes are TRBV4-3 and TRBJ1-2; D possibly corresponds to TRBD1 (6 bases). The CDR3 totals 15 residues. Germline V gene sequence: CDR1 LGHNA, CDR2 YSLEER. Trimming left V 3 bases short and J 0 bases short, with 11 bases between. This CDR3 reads CASSQGGLANYGYTF. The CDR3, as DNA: TGCGCCAGCAGCCAGGGGGGGCTAGCTAACTATGGCTACACCTTC.

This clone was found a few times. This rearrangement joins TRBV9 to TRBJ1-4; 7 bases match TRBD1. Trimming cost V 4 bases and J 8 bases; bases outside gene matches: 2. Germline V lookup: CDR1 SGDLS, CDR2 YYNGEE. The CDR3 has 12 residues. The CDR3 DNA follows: TGTGCCAGCAGCCGGGACAGCGAAAAACTGTTTTTT. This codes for CASSRDSEKLFF.